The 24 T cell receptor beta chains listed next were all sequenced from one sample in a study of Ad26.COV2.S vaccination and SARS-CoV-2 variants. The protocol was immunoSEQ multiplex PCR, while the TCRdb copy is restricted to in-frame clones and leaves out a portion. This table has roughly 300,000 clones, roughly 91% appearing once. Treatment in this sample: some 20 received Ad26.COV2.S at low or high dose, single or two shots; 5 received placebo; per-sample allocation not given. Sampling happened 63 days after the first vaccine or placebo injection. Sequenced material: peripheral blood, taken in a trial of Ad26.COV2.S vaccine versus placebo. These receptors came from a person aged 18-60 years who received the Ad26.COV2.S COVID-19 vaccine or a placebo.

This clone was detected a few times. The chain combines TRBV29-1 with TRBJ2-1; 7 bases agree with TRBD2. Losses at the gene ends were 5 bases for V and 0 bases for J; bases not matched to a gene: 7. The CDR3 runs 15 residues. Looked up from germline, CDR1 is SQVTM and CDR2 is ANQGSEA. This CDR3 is CSVSSGSSSYNEQFF. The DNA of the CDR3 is TGCAGCGTTTCTAGCGGTTCTAGCTCCTACAATGAGCAGTTCTTC.

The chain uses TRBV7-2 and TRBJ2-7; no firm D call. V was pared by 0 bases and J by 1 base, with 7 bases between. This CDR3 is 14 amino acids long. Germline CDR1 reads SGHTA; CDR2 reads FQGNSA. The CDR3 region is CASSLAPFSYEQYF. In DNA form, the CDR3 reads TGTGCCAGCAGCTTAGCGCCTTTTTCCTACGAGCAGTACTTC. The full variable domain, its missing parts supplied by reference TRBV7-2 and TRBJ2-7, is GAGVSQSPSNKVTEKGKDVELRCDPISGHTALYWYRQSLGQGLEFLIYFQGNSAPDKSGLPSDRFSAERTGGSVSTLTIQRTQQEDSAVYLCASSLAPFSYEQYFGPGTRLTVT.

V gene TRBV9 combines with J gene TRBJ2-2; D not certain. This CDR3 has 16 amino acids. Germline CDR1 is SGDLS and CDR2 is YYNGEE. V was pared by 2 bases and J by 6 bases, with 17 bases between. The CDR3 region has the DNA TGTGCCAGCAGCGTTGGGCAGCGAGCGATCGCCGGGGAGCTGTTTTTT. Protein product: CASSVGQRAIAGELFF.

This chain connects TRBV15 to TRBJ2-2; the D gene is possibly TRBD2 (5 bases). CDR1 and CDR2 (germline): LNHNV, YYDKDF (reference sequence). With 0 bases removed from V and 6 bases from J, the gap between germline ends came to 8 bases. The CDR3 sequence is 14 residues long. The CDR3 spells CATSREGGAGELFF. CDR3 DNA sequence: TGTGCCACCAGCAGAGAAGGAGGCGCCGGGGAGCTGTTTTTT.

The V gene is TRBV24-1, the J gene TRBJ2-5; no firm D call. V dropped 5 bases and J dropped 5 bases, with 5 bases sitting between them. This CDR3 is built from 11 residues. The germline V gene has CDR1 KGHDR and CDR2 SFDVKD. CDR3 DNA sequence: TGTGCCACCAGTGCAGCGGAGACCCAGTACTTC. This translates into CATSAAETQYF.

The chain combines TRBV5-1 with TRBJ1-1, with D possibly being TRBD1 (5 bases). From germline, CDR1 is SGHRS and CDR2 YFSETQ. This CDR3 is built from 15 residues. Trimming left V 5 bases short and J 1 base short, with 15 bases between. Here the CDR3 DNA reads TGCGCCAGCAGGGGGGTTTGGGGTCAGAACACTGAAGCTTTCTTT. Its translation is CASRGVWGQNTEAFF.

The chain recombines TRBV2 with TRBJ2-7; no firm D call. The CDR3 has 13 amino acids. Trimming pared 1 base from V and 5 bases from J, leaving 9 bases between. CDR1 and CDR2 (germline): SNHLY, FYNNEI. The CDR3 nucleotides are TGTGCCAGCAGTGAAGATCAGATCCACGAGCAGTACTTC. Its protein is CASSEDQIHEQYF.

The CDR3 DNA reads TGTGCCAGCAGCTTAGCAAGGGACCCGTTTAATGAGCAGTTCTTC. Its protein product is CASSLARDPFNEQFF. This rearrangement joins TRBV7-2 to TRBJ2-1; D tentatively fits TRBD1 or TRBD2 (5 bases each). Germline loops: CDR1 SGHTA, CDR2 FQGNSA. Trimming shortened V by 0 bases and J by 7 bases, and 13 bases separated the two germline ends. The CDR3 extends over 15 amino acids. Combining the CDR3 with reference TRBV7-2 and TRBJ2-1 gives the whole variable domain GAGVSQSPSNKVTEKGKDVELRCDPISGHTALYWYRQSLGQGLEFLIYFQGNSAPDKSGLPSDRFSAERTGGSVSTLTIQRTQQEDSAVYLCASSLARDPFNEQFFGPGTRLTVL.

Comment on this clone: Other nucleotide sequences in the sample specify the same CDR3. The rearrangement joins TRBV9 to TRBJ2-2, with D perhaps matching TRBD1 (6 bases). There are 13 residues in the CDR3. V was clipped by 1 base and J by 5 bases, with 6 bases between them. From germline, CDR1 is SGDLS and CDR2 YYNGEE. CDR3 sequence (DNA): TGTGCCAGCAGCGTAAGGGGGACCGGGGAGCTGTTTTTT. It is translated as CASSVRGTGELFF.

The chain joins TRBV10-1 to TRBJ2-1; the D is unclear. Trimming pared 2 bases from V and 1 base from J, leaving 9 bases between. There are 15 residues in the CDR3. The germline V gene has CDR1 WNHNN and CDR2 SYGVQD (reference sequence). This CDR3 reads CASSEISSSYNEQFF. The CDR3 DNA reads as TGCGCCAGCAGTGAGATTAGCTCATCCTACAATGAGCAGTTCTTC.

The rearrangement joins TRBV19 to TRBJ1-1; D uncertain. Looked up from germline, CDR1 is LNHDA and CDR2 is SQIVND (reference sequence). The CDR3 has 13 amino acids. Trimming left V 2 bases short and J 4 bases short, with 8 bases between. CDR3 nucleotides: TGTGCCAGTAGTATAACCGGGTCCACTGAAGCTTTCTTT. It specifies CASSITGSTEAFF.

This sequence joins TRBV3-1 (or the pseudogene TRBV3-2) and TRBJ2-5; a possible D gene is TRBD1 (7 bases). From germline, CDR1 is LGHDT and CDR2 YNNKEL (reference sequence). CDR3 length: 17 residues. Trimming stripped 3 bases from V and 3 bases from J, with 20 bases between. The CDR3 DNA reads TGTGCCAGCAGCCACGATGGGGAGGCAGGGGGAAAAGAGACCCAGTACTTC. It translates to CASSHDGEAGGKETQYF.

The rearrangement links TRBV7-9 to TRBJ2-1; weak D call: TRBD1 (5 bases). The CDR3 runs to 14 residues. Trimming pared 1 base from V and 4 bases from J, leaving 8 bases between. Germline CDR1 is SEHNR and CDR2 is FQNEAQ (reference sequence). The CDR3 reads CASSLEHRYNEQFF. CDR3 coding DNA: TGTGCCAGCAGCTTAGAGCACAGGTACAATGAGCAGTTCTTC.

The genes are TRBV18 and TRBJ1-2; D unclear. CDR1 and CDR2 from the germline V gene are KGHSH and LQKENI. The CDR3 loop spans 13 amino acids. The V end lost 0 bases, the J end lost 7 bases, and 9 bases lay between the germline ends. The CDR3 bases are TGTGCCAGCTCACCACCTCCCCCGTCTGGCTACACCTTC. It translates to CASSPPPPSGYTF. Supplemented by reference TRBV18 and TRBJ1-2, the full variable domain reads NAGVMQNPRHLVRRRGQEARLRCSPMKGHSHVYWYRQLPEEGLKFMVYLQKENIIDESGMPKERFSAEFPKEGPSILRIQQVVRGDSAAYFCASSPPPPSGYTFGSGTRLTVV.

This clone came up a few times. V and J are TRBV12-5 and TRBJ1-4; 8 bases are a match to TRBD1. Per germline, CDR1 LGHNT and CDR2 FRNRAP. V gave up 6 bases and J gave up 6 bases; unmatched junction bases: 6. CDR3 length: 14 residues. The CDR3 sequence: CASGETGGDEKLFF. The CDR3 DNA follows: TGTGCTAGTGGGGAAACAGGGGGGGATGAAAAACTGTTTTTT.

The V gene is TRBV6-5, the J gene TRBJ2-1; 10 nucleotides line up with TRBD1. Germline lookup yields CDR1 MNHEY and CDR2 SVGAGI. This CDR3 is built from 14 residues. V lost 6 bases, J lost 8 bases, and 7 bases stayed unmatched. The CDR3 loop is CASRGTGVYDEQFF. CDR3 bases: TGTGCCAGCAGGGGGACAGGGGTTTACGATGAGCAGTTCTTC.

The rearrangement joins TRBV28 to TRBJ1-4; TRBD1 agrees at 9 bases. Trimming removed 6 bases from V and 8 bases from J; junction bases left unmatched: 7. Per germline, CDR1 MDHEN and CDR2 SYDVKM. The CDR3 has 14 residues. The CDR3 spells CASRGTGIQEKLFF. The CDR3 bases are TGTGCCAGCAGAGGGACAGGGATTCAAGAAAAACTGTTTTTT.

CDR3 coding DNA: TGTGCCAGCAGCGTAGGGCAGGTTGCGGACTTCACTGAGCAGTTCTTC. It codes for CASSVGQVADFTEQFF. V usage is TRBV9 and J usage is TRBJ2-1; TRBD2 is a possible D gene (5 bases). This CDR3 has 16 amino acids. The V gene lost 0 bases and the J gene lost 9 bases, with 19 bases spanning the gap. Germline V gives CDR1 SGDLS, CDR2 YYNGEE.

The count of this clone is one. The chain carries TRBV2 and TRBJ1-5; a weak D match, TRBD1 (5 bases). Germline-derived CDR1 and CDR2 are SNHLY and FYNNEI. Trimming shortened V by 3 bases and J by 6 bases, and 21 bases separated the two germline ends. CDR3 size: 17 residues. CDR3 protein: CASSDMAGIFVSQPQHF. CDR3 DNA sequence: TGTGCCAGCAGTGATATGGCAGGGATTTTCGTGAGTCAGCCCCAGCATTTT.

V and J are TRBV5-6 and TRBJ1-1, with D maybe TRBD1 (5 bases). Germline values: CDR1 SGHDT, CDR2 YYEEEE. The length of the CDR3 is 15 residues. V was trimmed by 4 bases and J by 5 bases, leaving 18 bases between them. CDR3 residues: CASSKAGSLGTEAFF. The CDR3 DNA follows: TGTGCCAGCAGCAAAGCAGGGTCCCTCGGGACTGAAGCTTTCTTT.

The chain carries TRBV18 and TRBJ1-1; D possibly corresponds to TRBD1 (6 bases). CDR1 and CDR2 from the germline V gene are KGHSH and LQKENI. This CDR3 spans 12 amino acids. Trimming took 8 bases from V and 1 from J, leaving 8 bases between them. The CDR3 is CASATGNTEAFF. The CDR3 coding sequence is TGTGCCAGCGCGACAGGGAACACTGAAGCTTTCTTT.

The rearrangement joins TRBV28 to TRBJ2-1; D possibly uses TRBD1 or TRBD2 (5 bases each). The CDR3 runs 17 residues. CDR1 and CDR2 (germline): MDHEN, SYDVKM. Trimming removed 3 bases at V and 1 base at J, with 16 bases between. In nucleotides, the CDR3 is TGTGCCAGCAGTTTGTCTGGGACCAAAAGGTCCTACAATGAGCAGTTCTTC. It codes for CASSLSGTKRSYNEQFF.

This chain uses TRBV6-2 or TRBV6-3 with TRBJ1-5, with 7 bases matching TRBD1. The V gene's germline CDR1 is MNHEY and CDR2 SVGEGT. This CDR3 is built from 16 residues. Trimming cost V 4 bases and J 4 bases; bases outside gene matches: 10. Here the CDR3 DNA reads TGTGCCAGCAGTTCCAATCGACAGGGACAAAATCAGCCCCAGCATTTT. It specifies CASSSNRQGQNQPQHF.

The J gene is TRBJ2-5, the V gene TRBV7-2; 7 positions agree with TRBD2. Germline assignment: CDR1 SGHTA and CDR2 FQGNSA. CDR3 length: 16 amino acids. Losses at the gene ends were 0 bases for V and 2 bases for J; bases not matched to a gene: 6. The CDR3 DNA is TGTGCCAGCAGCTTAGCGCTCGTGCGGGGGCAAGAGACCCAGTACTTC. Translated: CASSLALVRGQETQYF. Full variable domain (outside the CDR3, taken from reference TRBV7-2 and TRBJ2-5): GAGVSQSPSNKVTEKGKDVELRCDPISGHTALYWYRQSLGQGLEFLIYFQGNSAPDKSGLPSDRFSAERTGGSVSTLTIQRTQQEDSAVYLCASSLALVRGQETQYFGPGTRLLVL.